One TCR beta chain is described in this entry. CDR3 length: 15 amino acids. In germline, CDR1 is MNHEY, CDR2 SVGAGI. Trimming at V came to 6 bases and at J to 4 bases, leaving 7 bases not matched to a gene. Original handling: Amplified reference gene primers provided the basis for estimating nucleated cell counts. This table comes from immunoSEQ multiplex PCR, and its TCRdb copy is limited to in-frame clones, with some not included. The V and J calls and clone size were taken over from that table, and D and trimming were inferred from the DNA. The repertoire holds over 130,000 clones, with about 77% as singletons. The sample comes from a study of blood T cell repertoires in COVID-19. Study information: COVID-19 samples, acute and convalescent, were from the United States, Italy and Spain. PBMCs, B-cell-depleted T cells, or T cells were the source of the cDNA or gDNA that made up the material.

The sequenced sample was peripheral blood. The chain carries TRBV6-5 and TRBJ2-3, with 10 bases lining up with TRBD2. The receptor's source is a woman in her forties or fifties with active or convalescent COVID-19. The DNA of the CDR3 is TGTGCCAGCAGGTTCAAGCGGGGGGGCCCAGATACGCAGTATTTT. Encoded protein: CASRFKRGGPDTQYF.